A selection of T cell receptor beta chains follows, all from one sample in a study of blood T cell repertoires in COVID-19. Assay: immunoSEQ multiplex PCR; the TCRdb copy retains only in-frame clones and omits some. The sample has around 70,000 clones; 78% are singletons. Material for sequencing was peripheral blood. The receptor source for this set is a human donor in a cohort sampled during active COVID-19. Both conserved end residues are part of each CDR3. Fields, in order: V gene, clone size, J gene, D gene, CDR3 DNA, CDR3 protein. The D gene is left open where the match is weak. Rows give clone size only sometimes, using once, few, many, or a class for an expanded clone.

TRBV5-5	NA	TRBJ1-1	NA	TGTGCCAGCAGCTCGACCGGAGGAGGGGTGAACACTGAAGCTTTCTTT	CASSSTGGGVNTEAFF
TRBV5-1	NA	TRBJ2-4	NA	TGCGCCAGCAGCTTGCTCGCAGGGACCAAAAACATTCAGTACTTC	CASSLLAGTKNIQYF
TRBV14	few	TRBJ2-1	TRBD2	TGTGCCAGCAGCCAACTACCGGGACTAGCGGGAGGTTCGGGGCAGTTCTTC	CASSQLPGLAGGSGQFF
TRBV27	once	TRBJ2-7	TRBD1	TGTGCCAGCAGTTTATTACGGACAGGTTCCTACGAGCAGTACTTC	CASSLLRTGSYEQYF
TRBV7-9	NA	TRBJ2-3	NA	TGTGCCAGCAGCTTACTCAGGGGAGATACGCAGTATTTT	CASSLLRGDTQYF
TRBV7-6	once	TRBJ2-7	TRBD1	TGTGCCAGCAGCTCGGTGGCAGGGGGCTACGAGCAGTACTTC	CASSSVAGGYEQYF
TRBV6-2/TRBV6-3	NA	TRBJ2-1	TRBD2	TGTGCCAGCAGTCTAGCGGGAGCCCATGAGCAGTTCTTC	CASSLAGAHEQFF
TRBV5-4	few	TRBJ1-4	NA	TGTGCCAGCAGCCCCACCGGAGATGCAACTAATGAAAAACTGTTTTTT	CASSPTGDATNEKLFF
TRBV7-6	NA	TRBJ1-3	TRBD1	TGTGCCAGCAGCCTGTGGGACAGGCGGACGGGAAACACCATATATTTT	CASSLWDRRTGNTIYF
TRBV21-1	NA	TRBJ1-4	NA	TGTGCCAGCAGCAAAGTTAAAACGGGACAGGGGAGAGTAGTCCCAGGGAATGAGGGTGAAAAACTGTTTTTT	CASSKVKTGQGRVVPGNEGEKLFF
TRBV6-2/TRBV6-3	NA	TRBJ1-2	TRBD1	TGTGCCAGCAGTGACAGGGATAACTATGGCTACACCTTC	CASSDRDNYGYTF
TRBV21-1	once	TRBJ2-1	NA	TGTGCCAGCAGCAAAGCGCTTCTTCCAACCCCCGCTCAAACCCGGGAGGGGACCTACAATGAGCAGTTCTTC	CASSKALLPTPAQTREGTYNEQFF
TRBV3-1/TRBV3-2	NA	TRBJ1-3	NA	TGTGCCAGCAGCCACCGACAACAAACTGGAAACACCATATATTTT	CASSHRQQTGNTIYF
TRBV3-1/TRBV3-2	NA	TRBJ1-2	NA	TGTGCCAGCAGCCAAGATGCGGGCCCTGGCTATGGCTACACCTTC	CASSQDAGPGYGYTF
TRBV2	NA	TRBJ1-4	TRBD1	TGTGCCAGCAGTCGAAGGACAGGGGCAACTAATGAAAAACTGTTTTTT	CASSRRTGATNEKLFF
TRBV2	once	TRBJ2-3	TRBD2	TGTGCCAGCATGGGAGCGGGAGGAGTAGATACGCAGTATTTT	CASMGAGGVDTQYF
TRBV19	NA	TRBJ1-6	TRBD1	TGTGCCAGTAGTATACAGGGGGCGCAGGGTTCACCCCTCCACTTT	CASSIQGAQGSPLHF